This T cell receptor (beta chain) was profiled in a study of radiotherapy plus CTLA-4 blockade in lung cancer. Study-level information: There were objective responses in 18% of patients, and roughly 33% had disease control.

Points on this clone: The target antigen is unknown.

With ipilimumab providing CTLA-4 blockade, focal radiation was administered to patients who had chemo-refractory metastatic non-small-cell lung cancer. Germline CDR1 and CDR2: SGHDN and FVKESK. V shed 0 bases and J shed 8 bases, with 13 bases lying between them. The CDR3 has 15 amino acids. Study-level points and caveats: TCR clones originating in tumors grew in number in blood after radiotherapy plus ipilimumab. Early blood T cell clone changes and increased post-radiation serum interferon-beta were reportedly the strongest response predictors.

Profiled with immunoSEQ multiplex PCR; TCRdb holds only in-frame clones, not every one. The table includes under 25,000 clones, around 70% detected once. The sequencing here drew on peripheral blood, taken from a patient treated with radiotherapy plus ipilimumab. V and J are TRBV14 and TRBJ1-4, with D tentatively TRBD1 (5 bases). The sequence came from a human donor with non-small cell lung cancer who had stable disease on radiotherapy plus ipilimumab. CDR3 protein: CASSQEGGAGEKLFF. The CDR3 DNA sequence: TGTGCCAGCAGCCAAGAGGGTGGGGCCGGGGAAAAACTGTTTTTT.